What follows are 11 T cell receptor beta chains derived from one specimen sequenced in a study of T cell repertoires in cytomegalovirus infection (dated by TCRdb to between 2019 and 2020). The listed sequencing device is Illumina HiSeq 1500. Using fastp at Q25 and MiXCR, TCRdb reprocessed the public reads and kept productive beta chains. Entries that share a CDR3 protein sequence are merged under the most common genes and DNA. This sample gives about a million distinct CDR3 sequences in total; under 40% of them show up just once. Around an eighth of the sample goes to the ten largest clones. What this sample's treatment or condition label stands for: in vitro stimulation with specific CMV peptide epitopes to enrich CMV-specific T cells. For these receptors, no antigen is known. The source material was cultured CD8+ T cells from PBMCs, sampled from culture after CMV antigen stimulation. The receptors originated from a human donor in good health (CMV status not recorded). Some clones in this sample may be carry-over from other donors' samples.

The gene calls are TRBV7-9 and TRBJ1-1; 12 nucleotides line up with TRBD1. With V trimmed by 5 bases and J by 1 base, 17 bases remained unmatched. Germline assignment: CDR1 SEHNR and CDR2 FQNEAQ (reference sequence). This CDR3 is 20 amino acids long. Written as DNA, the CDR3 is TGTGCCAGCAGCCCCACGGGACAGGGGGCGGCAGCGACCAAGAACACTGAAGCTTTCTTT. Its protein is CASSPTGQGAAATKNTEAFF.

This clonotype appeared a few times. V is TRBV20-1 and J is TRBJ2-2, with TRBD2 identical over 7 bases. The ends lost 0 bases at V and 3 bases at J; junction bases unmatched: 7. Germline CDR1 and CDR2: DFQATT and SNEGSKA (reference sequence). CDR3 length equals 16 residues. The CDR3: CSARDRSSGYTGELFF. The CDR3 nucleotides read TGCAGTGCTAGAGATCGGTCTAGCGGTTACACCGGGGAGCTGTTTTTT.

The CDR3 is CASSNGRANEQFF. The CDR3 region has the DNA TGCGCCAGCAGCAACGGACGGGCCAATGAGCAGTTCTTC. The J gene is TRBJ2-1, the V gene TRBV5-1; no definite D call. Germline V gene sequence: CDR1 SGHRS, CDR2 YFSETQ. Trimming left V 4 bases short and J 6 bases short, with 11 bases between. This CDR3 comprises 13 residues.

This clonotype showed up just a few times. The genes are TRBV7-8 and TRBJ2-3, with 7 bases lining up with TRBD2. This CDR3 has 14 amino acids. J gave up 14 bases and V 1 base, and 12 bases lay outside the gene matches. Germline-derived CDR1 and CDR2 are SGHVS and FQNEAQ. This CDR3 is CASSLGGGERAGYF. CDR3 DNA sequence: TGTGCCAGCAGCTTAGGGGGGGGAGAGCGAGCAGGGTATTTT. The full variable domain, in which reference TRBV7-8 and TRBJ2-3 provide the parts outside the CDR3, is GAGVSQSPRYKVAKRGQDVALRCDPISGHVSLFWYQQALGQGPEFLTYFQNEAQLDKSGLPSDRFFAERPEGSVSTLKIQRTQQEDSAVYLCASSLGGGERAGYFGPGTRLTVL.

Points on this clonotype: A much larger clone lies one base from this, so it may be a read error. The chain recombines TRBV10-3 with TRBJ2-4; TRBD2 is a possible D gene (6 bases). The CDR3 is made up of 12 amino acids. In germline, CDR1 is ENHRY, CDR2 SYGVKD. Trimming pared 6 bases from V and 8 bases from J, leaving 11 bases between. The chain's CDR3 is CAISRDFDIQYF. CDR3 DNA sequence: TGTGCCATCAGCAGGGACTTCGACATTCAGTACTTC.

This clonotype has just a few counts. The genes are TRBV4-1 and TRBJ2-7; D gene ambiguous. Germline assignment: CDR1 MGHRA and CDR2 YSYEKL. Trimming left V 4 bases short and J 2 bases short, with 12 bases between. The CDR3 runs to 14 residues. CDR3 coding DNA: TGCGCCAGCAGCCCCTCATTAGGGCCCTACGAGCAGTACTTC. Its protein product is CASSPSLGPYEQYF.

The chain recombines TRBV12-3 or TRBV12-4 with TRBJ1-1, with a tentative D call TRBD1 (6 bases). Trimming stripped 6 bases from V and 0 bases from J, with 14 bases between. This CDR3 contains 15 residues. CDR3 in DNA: TGTGCCAGCAGCGTGCCGGGACACCTGAACACTGAAGCTTTCTTT. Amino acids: CASSVPGHLNTEAFF.

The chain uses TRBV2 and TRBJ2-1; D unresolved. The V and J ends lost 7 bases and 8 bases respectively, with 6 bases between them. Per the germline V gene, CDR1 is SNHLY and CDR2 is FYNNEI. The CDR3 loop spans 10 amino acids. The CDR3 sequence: CASTDYEQFF. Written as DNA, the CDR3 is TGTGCCAGCACCGACTATGAGCAGTTCTTC.

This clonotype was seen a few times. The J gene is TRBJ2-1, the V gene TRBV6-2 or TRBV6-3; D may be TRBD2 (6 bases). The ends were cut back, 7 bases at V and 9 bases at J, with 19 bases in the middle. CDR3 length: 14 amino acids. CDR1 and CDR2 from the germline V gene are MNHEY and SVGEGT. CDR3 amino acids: CASTSAGHLGEQFF. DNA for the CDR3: TGTGCCAGCACTTCCGCGGGGCATTTAGGTGAGCAGTTCTTC.

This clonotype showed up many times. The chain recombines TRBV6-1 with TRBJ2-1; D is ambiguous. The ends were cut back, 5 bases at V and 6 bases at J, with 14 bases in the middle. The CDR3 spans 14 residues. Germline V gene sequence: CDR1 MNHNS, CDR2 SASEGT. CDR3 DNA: TGTGCCAGCAGTTTACGCAAAGGCGGCAATGAGCAGTTCTTC. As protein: CASSLRKGGNEQFF.

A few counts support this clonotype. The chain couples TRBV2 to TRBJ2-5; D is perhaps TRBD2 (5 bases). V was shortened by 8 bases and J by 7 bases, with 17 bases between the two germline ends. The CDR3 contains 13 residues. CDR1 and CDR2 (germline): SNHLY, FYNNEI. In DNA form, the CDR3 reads TGTGCCAGCGGAGAGGGCCAGCAATGGACCCAGTACTTC. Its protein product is CASGEGQQWTQYF.